This T cell receptor beta chain was captured by sequencing in a study of low-dose radiotherapy and immunotherapy resistance in tumors. Study at large: Members of Cohort 1 were treated with 0.5 Gy per fraction every 2 weeks. The prescribed total PTV dose was 6.5 Gy. Per fraction, Cohort 2 was given 1 Gy every two weeks, accumulating a total of 13 Gy over 26 weeks. Nivolumab was given to patients as a 240 mg flat dose every two weeks, and ipilimumab at 1 mg/kg every six weeks. Both were delivered intravenously.

This CDR3 has 14 residues. With V trimmed by 3 bases and J by 6 bases, 3 bases remained unmatched. Germline CDR1 SGHTA, CDR2 FQGNSA. Ten or more counts support this clonotype. Priming of first-strand cDNA relied on TRAV- and TRBV-specific primers (covering alpha and beta chains). A roughly 20-cycle PCR with a constant-region primer and V-primer adapter amplified TCRs. Using its own MiXCR run on the reads, TCRdb lists one record per CDR3 protein. The sample holds about 35,000 distinct CDR3 sequences, 20% seen once. Time point here: after trial treatment. The treatment here: LDRT plus nivolumab, ipilimumab, low-dose cyclophosphamide and aspirin (RACIN trial).

Sample: PBMCs, taken after low-dose radiotherapy plus immunotherapy. V and J are TRBV7-2 and TRBJ2-7; TRBD2 aligns across 12 bases. The clonotype comes from a female donor with ovarian cancer. CDR3 residues: CASSFTSGRPEQYF. In DNA, the CDR3 is TGTGCCAGCAGCTTCACTAGCGGGAGGCCCGAGCAGTACTTC. The whole variable domain, filled in from reference TRBV7-2 and TRBJ2-7, reads GAGVSQSPSNKVTEKGKDVELRCDPISGHTALYWYRQSLGQGLEFLIYFQGNSAPDKSGLPSDRFSAERTGGSVSTLTIQRTQQEDSAVYLCASSFTSGRPEQYFGPGTRLTVT.